Listed below are T cell receptor beta chains from one sample, sequenced in a study of molecular identifiers for immune sequencing clone quantification. TCRdb reanalysed the PCR reads using MiXCR and keeps one entry per CDR3 protein. The sample yields about 36,000 distinct CDR3 sequences, less than 20% seen once. Source material: naive CD8+ T cells from blood, with Jurkat cell RNA spiked in. These receptors all stem from a human donor in good health. Some libraries in this study had Jurkat cell RNA spiked in. The CDR3 runs from the conserved cysteine through the conserved F or W. A D gene is named only where the DNA matches it firmly. Expanded clones are given a class, and other clones once, few, many or no size at all.

J,size,V,D,DNA,CDR3
TRBJ2-2,many,TRBV5-1,-,TGCGCCAGCAGATTCGCCGGGGAGCTGTTTTTT,CASRFAGELFF
TRBJ2-7,few,TRBV7-2,-,TGTGCCAGCAGCTTAGGACTCTACTACGAGCAGTACTTC,CASSLGLYYEQYF
TRBJ2-7,many,TRBV7-9,-,TGTGCCAGCAGCTTAGAGGTCATCTCCTACGAGCAGTACTTC,CASSLEVISYEQYF
TRBJ1-4,few,TRBV7-9,TRBD1,TGTGCCAGCAGCCGAGAAGGGGACAGGTCTAATGAAAAACTGTTTTTT,CASSREGDRSNEKLFF
TRBJ2-1,few,TRBV4-1,TRBD1,TGCGCCAGCAGCCAGGCTGCCGGGACAGGAGGACATGAGCAGTTCTTC,CASSQAAGTGGHEQFF
TRBJ2-2,many,TRBV18,-,TGTGCCAGCTCACCACCTGCCGCAGCGGAGAACACCGGGGAGCTGTTTTTT,CASSPPAAAENTGELFF
TRBJ1-4,many,TRBV6-2/TRBV6-3,-,TGTGCCAGCAGTTACTGGAGGAGGGACGGTGAAAAACTGTTTTTT,CASSYWRRDGEKLFF
TRBJ2-5,many,TRBV5-1,TRBD1,TGCGCCAGCAGGGACAGGGTCAGCGAGACCCAGTACTTC,CASRDRVSETQYF
TRBJ2-4,many,TRBV7-9,-,TGTGCCAGCAGCCCCGATGGGATCGCCAAAAACATTCAGTACTTC,CASSPDGIAKNIQYF
TRBJ2-3,-,TRBV6-2/TRBV6-3,-,TGTGCCAGCAGTCCCCTGCCAGCGGCGGAGGGGGATACGCAGTATTTT,CASSPLPAAEGDTQYF
TRBJ2-3,few,TRBV18,-,TGTGCCAGCTCCAGGACTACACCCACAGATACGCAGTATTTT,CASSRTTPTDTQYF
TRBJ2-6,few,TRBV28,-,TGTGCCAGCAGCATTACAGGGATTGCATCTGGGGCCAACGTCCTGACTTTC,CASSITGIASGANVLTF
TRBJ2-1,many,TRBV27,-,TGTGCCAGCAAAGGGGAAGCGAATGAGCAGTTCTTC,CASKGEANEQFF
TRBJ1-1,many,TRBV28,-,TGTGCCAGCAGTTTAGACAGCCTAAACACTGAAGCTTTCTTT,CASSLDSLNTEAFF
TRBJ2-1,-,TRBV15,-,TGTGCCACCAGCAGAGTCCGCGAATCTCCCTACAATGAGCAGTTCTTC,CATSRVRESPYNEQFF
TRBJ2-1,many,TRBV27,-,TGTGCCAGCAGTTCCCAGGGACCCAATGAGCAGTTCTTC,CASSSQGPNEQFF
TRBJ2-7,few,TRBV7-9,-,TGTGCCAGCAGCTTTCTTGGACACTCCTACGAGCAGTACTTC,CASSFLGHSYEQYF
TRBJ2-2,many,TRBV28,-,TGTGCCAGCCGTACAGGGAACACCGGGGAGCTGTTTTTT,CASRTGNTGELFF
TRBJ1-1,many,TRBV28,TRBD1,TGTGCCAGCAGCATATGGACAGGGACTGAAGCTTTCTTT,CASSIWTGTEAFF
TRBJ2-5,few,TRBV24-1,-,TGTGCCACCAGTGACCCCTGGGGAGCCCAAGAGACCCAGTACTTC,CATSDPWGAQETQYF
TRBJ2-1,many,TRBV12-3/TRBV12-4,-,TGTGCCAGCAGTCCTGGTCCTAGGGAGTTCTTC,CASSPGPREFF
TRBJ2-3,many,TRBV7-8,-,TGTGCCAGCAGCTTAGCGGGAAGCGGGGATACGCAGTATTTT,CASSLAGSGDTQYF
TRBJ2-7,many,TRBV27,-,TGTGCCAGCAGCCCCAGGGGCGCCTACGAGCAGTACTTC,CASSPRGAYEQYF
TRBJ2-1,few,TRBV27,-,TGTGCCAGCAGTTTATACGGTGAGCAGTTCTTC,CASSLYGEQFF
TRBJ1-1,many,TRBV27,-,TGTGCCAGCAGTTGGGGCCTGAACACTGAAGCTTTCTTT,CASSWGLNTEAFF
TRBJ1-6,few,TRBV7-9,-,TGTGCCAGCAGCCTTGTGACAGGCCCCCTCCACTTT,CASSLVTGPLHF
TRBJ1-1,many,TRBV6-2/TRBV6-3,-,TGTGCCAGCAGTTACTCGACATCTGGGAAGAGTTTACACACTGAAGCTTTCTTT,CASSYSTSGKSLHTEAFF
TRBJ2-5,many,TRBV11-2,-,TGTGCCAGCAGCTTATACGCCGGGAACCAAGAGACCCAGTACTTC,CASSLYAGNQETQYF
TRBJ2-2,-,TRBV29-1,-,TGCAGCGTTGAACTAGGTGGGGAGCTGTTTTTT,CSVELGGELFF
TRBJ2-5,-,TRBV27,TRBD2,TGTGCCAGCAGTTCCCGACTCCTAGCGGGAGGCCCCAGTCCCCAGTACTTC,CASSSRLLAGGPSPQYF
TRBJ2-7,few,TRBV12-3/TRBV12-4,-,TGTGCCAGCAGCCCCACCACTACCAACTACGAGCAGTACTTC,CASSPTTTNYEQYF
TRBJ1-1,many,TRBV15,-,TGTGCCACCAGCAGAGGTAGGGACACTGAAGCTTTCTTT,CATSRGRDTEAFF
TRBJ2-7,many,TRBV5-1,-,TGCGCCAGCAGCTTAGCCGACACAAACTACGAGCAGTACTTC,CASSLADTNYEQYF
TRBJ1-1,-,TRBV5-1,-,TGCGCCAGCAGCTTGTCCGGACCCGAGGAAGCTTTCTTT,CASSLSGPEEAFF
TRBJ2-1,few,TRBV13,-,TGTGCCAGCAGTTTACGAGGGTCCGGACGGTGGAATGAGCAGTTCTTC,CASSLRGSGRWNEQFF
TRBJ1-2,many,TRBV5-1,-,TGCGCCAGCAGCTTGGAGGGCCCGCCGAGCTATGGCTACACCTTC,CASSLEGPPSYGYTF
TRBJ2-7,-,TRBV27,TRBD2,TGTGCCAGCAGTTTAAATTCCGGGACTAGCGGGAGAGGTTACGAGCAGTACTTC,CASSLNSGTSGRGYEQYF
TRBJ2-5,many,TRBV28,TRBD2,TGTGCCAGCAGTTTTGAAGGACTAGCGGGAGTTAAGGAGACCCAGTACTTC,CASSFEGLAGVKETQYF
TRBJ1-1,-,TRBV4-1,-,TGCGCCAGCAGCCAAAACACAGGTTCCACTGAAGCTTTCTTT,CASSQNTGSTEAFF
TRBJ2-7,many,TRBV6-5,-,TGTGCCAGCAGTTACGGCGGGCGCTCCTACGAGCAGTACTTC,CASSYGGRSYEQYF
TRBJ2-7,few,TRBV29-1,TRBD2,TGCAGCGCCAAGGGACTAGCGGGAGGTCTGTCCTACGAGCAGTACTTC,CSAKGLAGGLSYEQYF
TRBJ2-4,many,TRBV19,TRBD2,TGTGCCAGTAGTATCTTTGGCGGGAGGGCAGCCAAAAACATTCAGTACTTC,CASSIFGGRAAKNIQYF
TRBJ2-2,-,TRBV4-3,TRBD2,TGCGCCAGCAGCCACTTTGCGGGAGAGCTCGGGGAGCTGTTTTTT,CASSHFAGELGELFF
TRBJ2-7,many,TRBV5-6,-,TGTGCCAGCAGTGGAGACAGGAACTTTTACGAGCAGTACTTC,CASSGDRNFYEQYF
TRBJ2-7,few,TRBV29-1,-,TGCAGCGTTGACGACAGAGGAAACGAGCAGTACTTC,CSVDDRGNEQYF
TRBJ1-4,many,TRBV28,-,TGTGCCAGCAGTTCTCCCGAAGGGCCCGCTAATGAAAAACTGTTTTTT,CASSSPEGPANEKLFF
TRBJ2-5,-,TRBV4-3,TRBD1,TGCGCCAGCAGCCAAGATGACGGGACAGGGGGGAGTGAGACCCAGTACTTC,CASSQDDGTGGSETQYF
TRBJ2-1,few,TRBV29-1,-,TGCAGCGTTGAGTTACCCCTCTCGTACAATGAGCAGTTCTTC,CSVELPLSYNEQFF
TRBJ1-5,-,TRBV6-2/TRBV6-3,-,TGTGCCAGCAGTTACCCCCGGATTCTCAATCAGCCCCAGCATTTT,CASSYPRILNQPQHF
TRBJ2-1,many,TRBV9,TRBD2,TGTGCCAGCAGCGTAGGAGGTAGCGGGAAAATGAGTATGATCTTC,CASSVGGSGKMSMIF
TRBJ2-7,many,TRBV20-1,-,TGCAGTGCTAGAGCGCCCGATGGCTACGAGCAGTACTTC,CSARAPDGYEQYF
TRBJ2-3,few,TRBV11-2,TRBD2,TGTGCCAGCAGCCCCTCGGGGGGGGGCGCAGATACGCAGTATTTT,CASSPSGGGADTQYF
TRBJ2-2,many,TRBV20-1,-,TGCAGTGCTAGGAAGAACACCGGGGAGCTGTTTTTT,CSARKNTGELFF
TRBJ2-1,many,TRBV7-2,-,TGTGCCAGCAGCTTATCAGGCACGCTCTCCTACAATGAGCAGTTCTTC,CASSLSGTLSYNEQFF
TRBJ1-4,many,TRBV27,-,TGTGCCAGCAGTATCGTCCGGGGGCGGAATGAAAAACTGTTTTTT,CASSIVRGRNEKLFF
TRBJ1-6,many,TRBV9,TRBD1,TGTGCCAGCAGCACCCACCGGGACAGGGGCTCGGGAGGGTCCCTCCACTTT,CASSTHRDRGSGGSLHF
TRBJ2-3,many,TRBV7-9,TRBD2,TGTGCCAGCAGTTCCTCGACTAGCGGGACCACAGATACGCAGTATTTT,CASSSSTSGTTDTQYF